This passage covers 27 T cell receptor beta chains from one sample sequenced in a study of blood T cell repertoires in COVID-19. The protocol was immunoSEQ multiplex PCR, while the TCRdb copy is restricted to in-frame clones and leaves out a portion. Here the sample spans roughly 280,000 clones, around 90% being singletons. Sequencing was performed on PBMCs or T cells enriched from blood (not recorded which). The receptors here all came from a woman between 50 and 59 years old who had recovered from COVID-19.

This clone showed up many times. V gene TRBV9 combines with J gene TRBJ1-5; 7 bases align to TRBD1. CDR1 and CDR2 (germline): SGDLS, YYNGEE. The V segment lost 0 bases and the J segment 0 bases; nucleotides outside the gene matches: 12. CDR3 length: 19 amino acids. CDR3 loop: CASSVGPDRNLYSNQPQHF. In DNA form, the CDR3 reads TGTGCCAGCAGCGTAGGTCCGGACAGGAACCTTTATAGCAATCAGCCCCAGCATTTT.

Turning to this clone: One end of the junction fails to match germline, which may point to a read error. The chain couples TRBV7-7 to TRBJ2-5; a possible D gene is TRBD1 (6 bases). The germline gives CDR1 SSHAT, CDR2 FNYEAQ (reference sequence). The CDR3 has 17 residues. The CDR3, as DNA: TGTGCTAGCAGCGCTAACAGGCGGACGGACAGACAAGAGACCCAGTACTTC. Translated, it gives CASSANRRTDRQETQYF.

This clone was detected only once. The chain recombines TRBV18 with TRBJ2-2; D might be TRBD1 (6 bases). Germline-derived CDR1 and CDR2 are KGHSH and LQKENI. CDR3 length: 15 amino acids. Between the trimmed V and J ends, which lost 3 bases and 2 bases, there was a span of 10 bases. CDR3 in amino acids: CASSPGRGNTGELFF. In DNA form, the CDR3 reads TGTGCCAGCTCACCGGGCAGGGGAAACACCGGGGAGCTGTTTTTT.

The chain recombines TRBV7-9 with TRBJ1-1, with TRBD1 matching over 9 bases. Germline assignment: CDR1 SEHNR and CDR2 FQNEAQ (reference sequence). This CDR3 is built from 13 residues. V dropped 5 bases and J dropped 4; count of bases not matched to a gene: 2. The CDR3, as DNA: TGTGCCAGCAGCGACAGGGGGTCCACTGAAGCTTTCTTT. Translated, it gives CASSDRGSTEAFF.

The chain has TRBV11-2 and TRBJ1-3, with D unclear. The CDR3 length is 15 residues. Deletions cut 4 bases from V and 0 bases from J, with 10 bases between. The V gene's germline CDR1 is SGHAT and CDR2 FQNNGV. CDR3 nucleotides: TGTGCCAGCAGCTCTCACAGAAGCTCTGGAAACACCATATATTTT. It yields the protein CASSSHRSSGNTIYF.

The chain couples TRBV28 to TRBJ1-2; D unclear. The germline V gene has CDR1 MDHEN and CDR2 SYDVKM. Trimming stripped 5 bases from V and 1 base from J, with 11 bases between. This CDR3 has 14 residues. In nucleotides, the CDR3 is TGTGCCAGCAGTCCCACCTTGCGTAACTATGGCTACACCTTC. This codes for CASSPTLRNYGYTF.

V is TRBV20-1 and J is TRBJ2-5; maybe TRBD2 (6 bases). V lost 7 bases to trimming and J lost 5 bases, with 11 bases between them. Germline CDR1 reads DFQATT; CDR2 reads SNEGSKA (reference sequence). The CDR3 contains 11 residues. CDR3 protein: CSVEGLETQYF. CDR3 DNA: TGCAGTGTGGAGGGCTTGGAGACCCAGTACTTC.

The chain is built from TRBV4-2 and TRBJ2-3; 9 nucleotides agree with TRBD2. Losses at the gene ends were 1 base for V and 6 bases for J; bases not matched to a gene: 11. The CDR3 sequence is 17 residues long. Germline CDR1 LGHNA, CDR2 YNFKEQ. CDR3 coding DNA: TGTGCCAGCAGCCAAGGGACGGGGAGCGGGAGGTGGGATACGCAGTATTTT. The encoded protein is CASSQGTGSGRWDTQYF.

The V call is TRBV7-9, the J call TRBJ1-3, with D tentatively TRBD1 (5 bases). There are 13 residues in the CDR3. Trimming left V 1 base short and J 7 bases short, with 8 bases between. Germline CDR1 reads SEHNR; CDR2 reads FQNEAQ (reference sequence). This CDR3 is CASSLGGANTIYF. The CDR3 region has the DNA TGTGCCAGCAGCTTAGGTGGGGCGAACACCATATATTTT.

This chain uses TRBV10-3 with TRBJ2-3, with TRBD2 as a possible D gene (6 bases). The germline V gene has CDR1 ENHRY and CDR2 SYGVKD. Trimming cost V 5 bases and J 2 bases, with 14 bases left between them. The CDR3 contains 15 residues. The CDR3 DNA is TGTGCCATCAGTACGACTAGGGTGCACACAGATACGCAGTATTTT. This gives the protein CAISTTRVHTDTQYF.

Only one count was recorded for this clone. V usage is TRBV7-9 and J usage is TRBJ1-4, with a weak D call TRBD1 (5 bases). Germline CDR1 reads SEHNR; CDR2 reads FQNEAQ (reference sequence). The CDR3 is made up of 15 amino acids. The V and J ends lost 3 bases and 8 bases respectively, with 16 bases between them. Here the CDR3 DNA reads TGTGCCAGCAGCTTTATATCCAGGGAGGCGGAAAAACTGTTTTTT. Its translation is CASSFISREAEKLFF.

J is TRBJ2-1 and V is TRBV6-5; TRBD1 matches at 9 bases. V trimming: 4 bases; J trimming: 4 bases; junction bases outside the gene matches: 2. Germline values: CDR1 MNHEY, CDR2 SVGAGI. The CDR3 has 14 residues. DNA of the CDR3: TGTGCCAGCAGTTCGACAGGGGGATACAATGAGCAGTTCTTC. Protein product: CASSSTGGYNEQFF.

This clone was seen more than once but under ten times. V usage is TRBV4-2 and J usage is TRBJ1-1; D is undetermined. CDR3 length: 13 residues. V lost 0 bases and J lost 5, with 7 bases in between. Germline loops: CDR1 LGHNA, CDR2 YNFKEQ. The CDR3 DNA follows: TGTGCCAGCAGCCAAGAGTCCAGGACTGAAGCTTTCTTT. Protein product: CASSQESRTEAFF.

A word on this clone: Other DNA sequences of this sample code for an identical CDR3. This chain connects TRBV10-3 to TRBJ2-7, with D tentatively TRBD1 (6 bases). This CDR3 comprises 12 residues. Trimming cost V 6 bases and J 4 bases, with 10 bases left between them. Germline lookup yields CDR1 ENHRY and CDR2 SYGVKD. CDR3 in amino acids: CAISPGAYEQYF. In DNA form, the CDR3 reads TGTGCCATCAGCCCAGGGGCATACGAGCAGTACTTC.

A few counts support this clone. This CDR3 is also generated by other DNA sequences in the sample. The chain employs TRBV24-1 and TRBJ2-3; weak D call: TRBD1 (6 bases). Trimming cost V 4 bases and J 1 base, with 11 bases left between them. Germline loops: CDR1 KGHDR, CDR2 SFDVKD. The CDR3 spans 15 residues. Written as DNA, the CDR3 is TGTGCCACCAGTGACAGGGGATGGGGCACAGATACGCAGTATTTT. Amino acid sequence: CATSDRGWGTDTQYF.

The rearrangement links TRBV6-5 to TRBJ1-5; tentatively, D is TRBD1 (5 bases). The CDR3 is 14 residues long. Germline V gene lookup returns CDR1 MNHEY and CDR2 SVGAGI. Trimming stripped 6 bases from V and 4 bases from J, with 13 bases between. CDR3 loop: CASRTYKGNQPQHF. Written as DNA, the CDR3 is TGTGCCAGCAGGACCTACAAGGGGAATCAGCCCCAGCATTTT.

The chain recombines TRBV27 with TRBJ2-4, with TRBD1 matching over 7 bases. With 4 bases clipped from V and 6 bases from J, the junction kept 6 bases outside the gene matches. Germline V gene sequence: CDR1 MNHEY, CDR2 SMNVEV (reference sequence). CDR3 length: 14 residues. The CDR3 DNA follows: TGTGCCAGCAGTTCGGACAGGCCCGGAAACATTCAGTACTTC. It yields the protein CASSSDRPGNIQYF.

This clone was seen a single time. The V and J genes are TRBV6-5 and TRBJ2-4; D is possibly TRBD1 (6 bases). Germline assignment: CDR1 MNHEY and CDR2 SVGAGI. CDR3 length: 14 amino acids. V was pared by 6 bases and J by 4 bases, with 13 bases between. This CDR3 is CASRASGQKNIQYF. The CDR3, as DNA: TGTGCCAGCAGGGCGTCCGGACAGAAAAACATTCAGTACTTC.

CDR3 nucleotides: TGTGCCGCCGGACAGGGGGCAGGCACTGAAGCTTTCTTT. Residues: CAAGQGAGTEAFF. The V call is TRBV24-1, the J call TRBJ1-1, with 11 bases matching TRBD1. The V gene end was trimmed by 12 bases and the J gene end by 4 bases; junction bases not matched to a gene: 6. This CDR3 contains 13 residues. Germline CDR1 is KGHDR and CDR2 is SFDVKD.

The chain employs TRBV15 and TRBJ1-1, with TRBD1 as a possible D gene (5 bases). The CDR3 extends over 13 amino acids. Germline-derived CDR1 and CDR2 are LNHNV and YYDKDF (reference sequence). V was cut by 10 bases and J by 4 bases, with 16 bases left in between. As DNA, the CDR3 is TGTGCCATTCCGGGGGTCTTGGGCACTGAAGCTTTCTTT. It translates to CAIPGVLGTEAFF.

The chain employs TRBV7-2 and TRBJ2-1; weak D call: TRBD1 (5 bases). This CDR3 spans 12 amino acids. The V gene lost 3 bases and the J gene lost 9 bases, with 9 bases spanning the gap. The germline V gene encodes CDR1 SGHTA and CDR2 FQGNSA. This chain's CDR3 is CASSLWTPEQFF. As DNA, the CDR3 is TGTGCCAGCAGCTTGTGGACACCTGAGCAGTTCTTC.

The chain has TRBV6-2 or TRBV6-3 and TRBJ2-1; D not certain. V gave up 5 bases and J gave up 4 bases, with 3 bases separating them. CDR3 size: 11 residues. CDR1 is MNHEY, CDR2 SVGEGT, per germline. The CDR3, as DNA: TGTGCCAGCAGTCAGTACAATGAGCAGTTCTTC. This translates into CASSQYNEQFF.

This rearrangement joins TRBV28 to TRBJ2-1; 8 bases line up with TRBD1. With 2 bases clipped from V and 13 bases from J, the junction kept 4 bases outside the gene matches. Germline V CDR1 and CDR2: MDHEN, SYDVKM. The CDR3 covers 12 residues. CDR3 sequence: CASSLGQGRQFF. CDR3 nucleotides: TGTGCCAGCAGTTTAGGACAGGGAAGACAGTTCTTC.

This sequence joins TRBV4-3 and TRBJ1-6, with 7 bases that match TRBD1. Per the germline V gene, CDR1 is LGHNA and CDR2 is YSLEER. Trimming took 4 bases from V and 7 from J; bases not matched to a gene: 19. CDR3 length: 19 residues. The CDR3 DNA is TGCGCCAGCAGCCGAACGTCCCACAGGGGAGCGAGCTACAATTCACCCCTCCACTTT. The encoded protein is CASSRTSHRGASYNSPLHF.

This chain connects TRBV2 to TRBJ2-7; unclear D gene. Trimming left V 6 bases short and J 0 bases short, with 9 bases between. The CDR3 length is 13 residues. CDR1 is SNHLY and CDR2 is FYNNEI in the germline V gene. The CDR3 DNA reads TGTGCCAGCAGCCTAAAACCCTCCTACGAGCAGTACTTC. Protein sequence: CASSLKPSYEQYF.

The V gene is TRBV2, the J gene TRBJ1-2; 8 nucleotides align to TRBD1. V shed 5 bases, J shed 6 bases, and the junction held 2 bases outside the gene matches. Germline lookup yields CDR1 SNHLY and CDR2 FYNNEI. The CDR3 runs to 12 residues. The chain's CDR3 is CASSQTGDGYTF. DNA for the CDR3: TGTGCCAGCAGTCAGACAGGGGATGGCTACACCTTC.

The CDR3: CASSSNSGSPQYF. DNA of the CDR3: TGTGCCAGCAGTTCCAATAGCGGGTCCCCGCAGTATTTT. This chain uses TRBV6-6 with TRBJ2-3, with 7 bases matching TRBD2. V was clipped by 4 bases and J by 10 bases; unmatched bases: 8. The CDR3 has 13 amino acids. CDR1 is MNHNY and CDR2 is SVGAGI in the germline V gene (reference sequence).